These 10 T cell receptor beta chains came from one sample sequenced in a study of cytomegalovirus exposure and HLA in healthy donors. Using immunoSEQ multiplex PCR, the repertoire was profiled, and TCRdb retains in-frame clones only, with some absent. The table records some 220,000 clones, 90% to 95% of them present only once. Input material: PBMCs. These receptors all come from a woman aged 18-29 years in good health and CMV-seronegative.

The chain employs TRBV2 and TRBJ1-5; D call uncertain. Trimming cost V 3 bases and J 1 base, with 7 bases left between them. The CDR3 sequence is 14 residues long. Germline V gene lookup returns CDR1 SNHLY and CDR2 FYNNEI. The CDR3 region is CASSEEGSNQPQHF. CDR3 bases: TGTGCCAGCAGTGAGGAGGGAAGCAATCAGCCCCAGCATTTT.

The chain recombines TRBV11-1 with TRBJ1-5; D not certain. Germline loops: CDR1 SGHAT, CDR2 FQDESV (reference sequence). This CDR3 spans 14 amino acids. The V end was cut by 1 base, the J end by 7 bases, with 11 bases between. The CDR3 loop is CASSLDGAGQPQHF. CDR3 nucleotide sequence: TGTGCCAGCAGCTTAGACGGCGCCGGGCAGCCCCAGCATTTT. The variable domain in full, with the rest retrieved from reference TRBV11-1 and TRBJ1-5, is EAEVAQSPRYKITEKSQAVAFWCDPISGHATLYWYRQILGQGPELLVQFQDESVVDDSQLPKDRFSAERLKGVDSTLKIQPAELGDSAMYLCASSLDGAGQPQHFGDGTRLSIL.

V gene TRBV30 combines with J gene TRBJ2-1; 11 nucleotides line up with TRBD2. The ends lost 2 bases at V and 15 bases at J; junction bases unmatched: 12. The CDR3 has 14 amino acids. CDR1 and CDR2 from the germline V gene are GTSNPN and SVGIG (reference sequence). This CDR3 reads CAWSTSLAGGGAFF. The CDR3 region has the DNA TGTGCCTGGAGTACTTCGCTAGCGGGAGGAGGTGCGTTCTTC.

The genes are TRBV27 and TRBJ2-7, with TRBD2 matching over 13 bases. V lost 5 bases to trimming and J lost 1 base; unmatched junction nucleotides: 5. The CDR3 totals 16 residues. Germline CDR1 reads MNHEY; CDR2 reads SMNVEV (reference sequence). CDR3 sequence (DNA): TGTGCCAGCAGTCCCGGACTAGCGGGAGTATCCTACGAGCAGTACTTC. This sequence encodes CASSPGLAGVSYEQYF.

This clone was detected once. The CDR3 protein is CSVVHRDGGYGYTF. The DNA of the CDR3 is TGCAGCGTTGTACACCGGGACGGGGGCTATGGCTACACCTTC. The genes are TRBV29-1 and TRBJ1-2, with D tentatively TRBD1 (5 bases). The CDR3 sequence is 14 residues long. V dropped 4 bases and J dropped 4 bases, with 16 bases sitting between them. CDR1 is SQVTM and CDR2 is ANQGSEA in the germline V gene.

The V gene is TRBV5-1, the J gene TRBJ1-2; 12 bases are shared with TRBD1. This CDR3 is built from 18 residues. V lost 4 bases, J lost 4 bases, and 14 bases stayed unmatched. CDR1 and CDR2 from the germline V gene are SGHRS and YFSETQ. The CDR3 reads CASSRRGTGGGSSYGYTF. The CDR3 bases are TGCGCCAGCAGCCGTCGAGGGACAGGGGGCGGCAGTAGCTATGGCTACACCTTC.

The chain joins TRBV7-9 to TRBJ2-1, with 8 positions matching TRBD1. This CDR3 is 17 amino acids long. Germline loops: CDR1 SEHNR, CDR2 FQNEAQ (reference sequence). The junction had 14 bases not matched to a gene; V was cut back by 5 bases and J by 5 bases. The CDR3 is CASSLRGTGGVDNEQFF. Here the CDR3 DNA reads TGTGCCAGCAGCCTCCGAGGGACAGGAGGAGTGGACAATGAGCAGTTCTTC.

The rearrangement uses TRBV7-7 and TRBJ2-1; a possible D gene is TRBD2 (6 bases). The CDR3 totals 14 residues. The germline gives CDR1 SSHAT, CDR2 FNYEAQ (reference sequence). V lost 2 bases to trimming and J lost 7 bases, with 12 bases between them. The CDR3 here is CASSLTGVGNEQFF. The CDR3 DNA sequence: TGTGCCAGCAGCTTAACGGGGGTAGGGAATGAGCAGTTCTTC.

The chain is built from TRBV6-5 and TRBJ2-7; unclear D gene. The V end was cut by 0 bases, the J end by 2 bases, with 14 bases between. The CDR3 consists of 16 residues. Germline V gives CDR1 MNHEY, CDR2 SVGAGI. The CDR3 DNA follows: TGTGCCAGCAGTTACTCGAATTACGGGTTCCCCTACGAGCAGTACTTC. Translating it yields CASSYSNYGFPYEQYF.

This sequence joins TRBV2 and TRBJ2-7; TRBD2 aligns across 10 bases. Unmatched junction bases numbered 3, after V lost 6 bases and J lost 4 bases. Per the germline V gene, CDR1 is SNHLY and CDR2 is FYNNEI. This CDR3 spans 13 amino acids. The DNA for the CDR3 is TGTGCCAGCAGGACTAGCGGGCTGTACGAGCAGTACTTC. This encodes CASRTSGLYEQYF.